This TCR beta chain was sequenced in a study of Tregs in tolerant kidney transplant recipients. Study conclusions and caveats: Nucleotide sequences could not be compared across some patients' samples due to primer changes.

Worth noting for this clone: Its target is not known.

Thawed PBMCs were FACS-sorted into unstimulated CD4+CD25+CD127- regulatory T cells, CD4+CD25- non-regulatory cells, CD4 and CD8 cells. Germline V gene sequence: CDR1 SGHKS, CDR2 YYEKEE (reference sequence). V lost 4 bases and J lost 4; bases outside the gene matches: 4. The CDR3 extends over 14 amino acids. Data came from immunoSEQ multiplex PCR; TCRdb stores just in-frame clones and leaves some out. The sample lists approximately 100,000 clones; over 85% were seen once. The TCR was taken from a human donor who received a combined kidney and bone marrow transplant. The sequences come from CD4+ T cells from blood, collected before the transplant. The chain combines TRBV5-5 with TRBJ1-5, with TRBD1 matching 8 bases. The CDR3 loop reads CASSRDRGNQPQHF. The CDR3 coding sequence is TGTGCCAGCAGCCGAGACAGGGGTAATCAGCCCCAGCATTTT. The full variable domain, its missing parts supplied by reference TRBV5-5 and TRBJ1-5, is DAGVTQSPTHLIKTRGQQVTLRCSPISGHKSVSWYQQVLGQGPQFIFQYYEKEERGRGNFPDRFSARQFPNYSSELNVNALLLGDSALYLCASSRDRGNQPQHFGDGTRLSIL.